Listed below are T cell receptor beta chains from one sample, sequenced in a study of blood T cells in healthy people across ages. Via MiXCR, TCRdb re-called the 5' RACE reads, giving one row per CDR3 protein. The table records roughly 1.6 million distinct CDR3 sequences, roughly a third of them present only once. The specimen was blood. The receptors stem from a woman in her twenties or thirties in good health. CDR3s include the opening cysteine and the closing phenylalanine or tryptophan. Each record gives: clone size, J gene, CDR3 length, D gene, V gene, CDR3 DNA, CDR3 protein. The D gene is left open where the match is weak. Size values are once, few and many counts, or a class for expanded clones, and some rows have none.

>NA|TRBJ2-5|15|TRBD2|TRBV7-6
TGTGCCAGCAGCGAACTAGTGGGGGGGCAAGAGACCCAGTACTTC
CASSELVGGQETQYF
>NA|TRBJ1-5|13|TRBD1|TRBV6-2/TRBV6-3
TGTGCCAGCAGTTCGCAGGGGGTTCAGCCCCAGCATTTT
CASSSQGVQPQHF
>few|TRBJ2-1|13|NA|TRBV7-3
TGTGCCAGCAGCTTAATTGCCCGGAATGAGCAGTTCTTC
CASSLIARNEQFF
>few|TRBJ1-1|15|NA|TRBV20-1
TGCAGTGCTAGAGATTTTTATCGTGGGGACACTGAAGCTTTCTTT
CSARDFYRGDTEAFF
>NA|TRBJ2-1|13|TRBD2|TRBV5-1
TGCGCCAGCAGCATGGGACTATACAATGAGCAGTTCTTC
CASSMGLYNEQFF
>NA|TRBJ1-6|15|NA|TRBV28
TGTGCCAGCAGTTTAGCAGAACGGATCAATTCACCCCTCCACTTT
CASSLAERINSPLHF
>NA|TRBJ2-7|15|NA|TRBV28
TGTGCCAGCAGTTTGCCGCAGAGTACAGGGCTCGAGCAGTACTTC
CASSLPQSTGLEQYF
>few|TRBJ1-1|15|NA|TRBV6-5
TGTGCCAGTCTACGGGGGAAGGGTGTTGCTGCTGAAGCTTTCTTT
CASLRGKGVAAEAFF
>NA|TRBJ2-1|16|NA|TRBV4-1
TGCGCCAGCAGCCAAGATCCCAGCGGGTTTTACAATGAGCAGTTCTTC
CASSQDPSGFYNEQFF
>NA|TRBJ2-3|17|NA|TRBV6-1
TGTGCCAGCAGCATCTTATTTCCGGACAGAAGCACAGATACGCAGTATTTT
CASSILFPDRSTDTQYF
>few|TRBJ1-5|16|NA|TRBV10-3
TGTGCCATCAGTGCATCCCTTGGGGGGAGCAATCAGCCCCAGCATTTT
CAISASLGGSNQPQHF
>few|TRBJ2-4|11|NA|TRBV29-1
TGCAGCGTTGTAGAGGGTGGCATTCAGTACTTC
CSVVEGGIQYF
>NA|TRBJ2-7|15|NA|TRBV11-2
TGTGCCAGCAGCTTAGGCGGGGTCTCTACCTACGAGCAGTACTTC
CASSLGGVSTYEQYF
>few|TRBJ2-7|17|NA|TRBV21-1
TGTGCCAGCAGCAAAGCGCTGGACAGGCAATCTTACTACGAGCAGTACTTC
CASSKALDRQSYYEQYF